These 20 T cell receptor beta chains came from one sample sequenced in a study of blood T cell repertoires in COVID-19. Produced via immunoSEQ multiplex PCR; TCRdb's table is partial and in-frame only. The sample records tens of thousands of clones, about 90% being singletons. Material for sequencing was peripheral blood. The origin of the receptors is a man between 70 and 80 years old with acute or convalescent COVID-19.

The gene calls are TRBV28 and TRBJ2-5; the match to TRBD1 covers 9 bases. CDR3 length equals 15 residues. CDR1 and CDR2 from the germline V gene are MDHEN and SYDVKM. V dropped 10 bases and J dropped 4; count of bases not matched to a gene: 13. The CDR3 here is CATEQGQGNTETQYF. DNA for the CDR3: TGTGCCACCGAACAGGGACAGGGTAATACAGAGACCCAGTACTTC.

The count of this clone is one. The chain has TRBV6-1 and TRBJ2-1, with no clear D. The CDR3 contains 12 residues. Trimming took 2 bases from V and 8 from J, leaving 7 bases between them. Germline CDR1 is MNHNS and CDR2 is SASEGT. The CDR3 nucleotides are TGTGCCAGCAGTGAAATGCGGTATGAGCAGTTCTTC. This translates into CASSEMRYEQFF.

This clone has only one observation. The gene calls are TRBV19 and TRBJ2-3; the D gene is possibly TRBD2 (5 bases). The CDR3 has 14 residues. V was trimmed by 4 bases and J by 1 base, leaving 9 bases between them. Germline V gene sequence: CDR1 LNHDA, CDR2 SQIVND (reference sequence). The CDR3 here is CASSTRTRTDTQYF. CDR3 DNA sequence: TGTGCCAGTAGTACGAGGACTCGCACAGATACGCAGTATTTT.

V gene TRBV5-1 combines with J gene TRBJ2-3; TRBD1 matches 9 bases. Germline V lookup: CDR1 SGHRS, CDR2 YFSETQ. The CDR3 covers 15 residues. V lost 1 base and J lost 3; bases outside the gene matches: 3. For the CDR3, the DNA is TGCGCCAGCAGCTTGTCCGGGACAGGGACAGATACGCAGTATTTT. Protein product: CASSLSGTGTDTQYF.

The rearrangement uses TRBV7-6 and TRBJ2-7, with D tentatively TRBD2 (5 bases). The V gene's germline CDR1 is SGHVS and CDR2 FNYEAQ. CDR3 length: 13 amino acids. The V and J ends lost 5 bases and 5 bases respectively, with 13 bases between them. The CDR3 reads CASSPGKVDEQYF. The CDR3 coding sequence is TGTGCCAGCAGCCCCGGGAAGGTGGACGAGCAGTACTTC. Supplemented by reference TRBV7-6 and TRBJ2-7, the full variable domain reads GAGVSQSPRYKVTKRGQDVALRCDPISGHVSLYWYRQALGQGPEFLTYFNYEAQQDKSGLPNDRFSAERPEGSISTLTIQRTEQRDSAMYRCASSPGKVDEQYFGPGTRLTVT.

This chain joins TRBV10-1 and TRBJ2-3; 11 nucleotides line up with TRBD2. Germline V gene data show CDR1 as WNHNN and CDR2 as SYGVQD (reference sequence). V was clipped by 2 bases and J by 2 bases; unmatched bases: 3. CDR3 length: 16 residues. CDR3 in amino acids: CASSETSGSVTDTQYF. The DNA for the CDR3 is TGCGCCAGCAGTGAGACTAGCGGGAGTGTCACAGATACGCAGTATTTT.

V is TRBV6-5 and J is TRBJ1-4; TRBD1 matches at 9 bases. The germline V gene has CDR1 MNHEY and CDR2 SVGAGI. CDR3 length: 14 amino acids. V gave up 6 bases and J gave up 10 bases; unmatched junction bases: 9. The CDR3 loop is CASRRPGQGGKLFF. Here the CDR3 DNA reads TGTGCCAGCAGGCGGCCGGGACAGGGTGGAAAACTGTTTTTT.

This clone was recorded once. This chain connects TRBV11-3 to TRBJ1-1, with a weak D call TRBD1 (5 bases). The V and J ends lost 3 bases and 3 bases respectively, with 8 bases between them. This CDR3 spans 13 amino acids. Germline CDR1 SGHNT, CDR2 YENEEA. CDR3 DNA: TGTGCCAGCAGCTTGACAGCCGACACTGAAGCTTTCTTT. It yields the protein CASSLTADTEAFF.

This sequence joins TRBV21-1 and TRBJ1-1; TRBD1 is taken as the D call from the table, unchecked against the DNA. TRBV21-1 is a recognized pseudogene. The CDR3 spans 18 residues. The CDR3 DNA sequence: TGTGCCAGCAGCAATTGGGTTAGCAGGGGGAGGATGAACACTGAAGCTTTCTTT. Translated, it gives CASSNWVSRGRMNTEAFF.

This chain links TRBV2 with TRBJ1-2; 8 positions match TRBD1. Germline-derived CDR1 and CDR2 are SNHLY and FYNNEI. This CDR3 region has 12 residues. With V trimmed by 3 bases and J by 7 bases, 1 base remained unmatched. The CDR3 here is CASSDRGPGYTF. The CDR3 nucleotides are TGTGCCAGCAGTGACAGGGGGCCTGGCTACACCTTC.

The chain employs TRBV6-5 and TRBJ1-3; D is perhaps TRBD1 (5 bases). Germline CDR1 reads MNHEY; CDR2 reads SVGAGI. V dropped 6 bases and J dropped 4 bases, with 16 bases sitting between them. The CDR3 loop spans 15 amino acids. CDR3 region: CASSSTGGGGNTIYF. The CDR3 nucleotides are TGTGCCAGCAGCTCCACGGGGGGAGGCGGAAACACCATATATTTT.

This chain joins TRBV12-2 and TRBJ2-7; TRBD2 is the table's D call, not checked against the DNA. TRBV12-2 is classified as a pseudogene. CDR3 length equals 17 residues. The CDR3 region has the DNA TGTGCAAGTCGCTCCCCGACCCTTAGCGGGACCGGCTCAGAGCAGTACTTC. Residues: CASRSPTLSGTGSEQYF.

This chain links TRBV2 with TRBJ1-4, with D possibly TRBD1 on 6 matching bases. The V and J ends lost 3 bases and 7 bases respectively, with 18 bases between them. The CDR3 covers 16 residues. CDR1 and CDR2 (germline): SNHLY, FYNNEI. This CDR3 is CASSEGGGASGEKLFF. CDR3 DNA sequence: TGTGCCAGCAGTGAGGGAGGGGGGGCGTCCGGTGAAAAACTGTTTTTT.

The chain employs TRBV4-3 and TRBJ1-1; D might be TRBD1 (6 bases). The CDR3 runs 13 residues. Germline V gives CDR1 LGHNA, CDR2 YSLEER. Trimming took off 3 bases at V and 7 bases at J, with 12 bases between the two ends. In DNA form, the CDR3 reads TGCGCCAGCAGCCACTCTACAGGGAGTGAAGCTTTCTTT. Amino acid sequence: CASSHSTGSEAFF.

The V call is TRBV6-5, the J call TRBJ1-2, with TRBD1 matching over 8 bases. This CDR3 contains 13 residues. The germline CDR1 and CDR2 sequences are MNHEY and SVGAGI. V lost 9 bases, J lost 2 bases, and 5 bases stayed unmatched. The CDR3 DNA is TGTGCCAGTCGGACAGGGCTAAACTATGGCTACACCTTC. Translating it yields CASRTGLNYGYTF.

The CDR3 region has the DNA TGCGCCAGCAGAGTCTGGACAGGGAGTCTTAATTCACCCCTCCACTTT. Translation: CASRVWTGSLNSPLHF. This chain uses TRBV10-1 with TRBJ1-6; TRBD1 matches at 8 bases. With V trimmed by 6 bases and J by 6 bases, 10 bases remained unmatched. Germline-derived CDR1 and CDR2 are WNHNN and SYGVQD (reference sequence). The CDR3 covers 16 residues.

The chain's CDR3 is CASSLDSYNSPLHF. The CDR3 DNA sequence: TGTGCCAGCAGCCTGGACAGCTATAATTCACCCCTCCACTTT. The chain recombines TRBV5-8 with TRBJ1-6; TRBD1 might be the D (6 bases). Per germline, CDR1 SGHTS and CDR2 YDEGEE. The ends were cut back, 4 bases at V and 3 bases at J, with 8 bases in the middle. The CDR3 loop spans 14 amino acids.

Points on this clone: The junction shows a germline mismatch at one end, possibly a read error. The rearrangement joins TRBV29-1 to TRBJ2-2, with 8 positions matching TRBD1. Germline-derived CDR1 and CDR2 are SQVTM and ANQGSEA. The CDR3 is 14 residues long. CDR3 sequence (DNA): TGCAGCGGTTCGGACAGGGATGGGGGCGGGCAGCTGTTTTTT. Protein product: CSGSDRDGGGQLFF.

The rearrangement links TRBV15 to TRBJ2-1; perhaps TRBD1 as D (6 bases). Trimming took off 0 bases at V and 4 bases at J, with 10 bases between the two ends. The V gene's germline CDR1 is LNHNV and CDR2 YYDKDF (reference sequence). The length of the CDR3 is 15 residues. The CDR3 coding sequence is TGTGCCACCAGCAGAGACCGAGGACAGTACAATGAGCAGTTCTTC. Its protein is CATSRDRGQYNEQFF.

This clone was detected a few times. As DNA, the CDR3 is TGCAGCGTGCCACAGGGGACACACGGGAAAATCTATGGCTACACCTTC. Encoded protein: CSVPQGTHGKIYGYTF. V gene TRBV29-1 combines with J gene TRBJ1-2; 7 nucleotides align to TRBD1. Germline V gene data show CDR1 as SQVTM and CDR2 as ANQGSEA. The V segment lost 6 bases and the J segment 4 bases; nucleotides outside the gene matches: 17. This CDR3 has 16 amino acids.